This TCR beta chain was obtained from a study of cytomegalovirus exposure and HLA in healthy donors. Points on this clone: Its target is not known.

PCR primers comprised 60 Vbeta and 13 Jbeta primers. Assay used: immunoSEQ multiplex PCR; TCRdb lists only in-frame clones, some missing. The sample has about 90,000 clones, approximately 65% seen once. The CDR3 consists of 14 residues. Trimming took 0 bases from V and 6 from J; bases not matched to a gene: 3. CDR1 SGHDT and CDR2 YYEEEE come from the germline V gene. Overall study results and limits: Within a later analysis, the majority of CMV-associated TCR beta chains appeared HLA-restricted.

V usage is TRBV5-6 and J usage is TRBJ1-5, with 7 bases that match TRBD1. The TCR was taken from a woman aged 25 to 39 in good health and CMV-seropositive. Specimen: PBMCs. The CDR3 nucleotides read TGTGCCAGCAGCTTGGCAGGGGGTGGTCAGCCCCAGCATTTT. Its translation is CASSLAGGGQPQHF. Combining the CDR3 with reference TRBV5-6 and TRBJ1-5 gives the whole variable domain DAGVTQSPTHLIKTRGQQVTLRCSPKSGHDTVSWYQQALGQGPQFIFQYYEEEERQRGNFPDRFSGHQFPNYSSELNVNALLLGDSALYLCASSLAGGGQPQHFGDGTRLSIL.